One sample yielded the 17 T cell receptor beta chains listed below, sequenced in a study of cytomegalovirus exposure and HLA in healthy donors. Amplification used 60 Vbeta primers and 13 Jbeta primers. Profiling relied on immunoSEQ multiplex PCR, and the TCRdb table lists in-frame clones only, not all of them. The sample contains over 130,000 clones, around 65% of which appear only once. Sequencing was carried out using PBMCs. All receptors come from a male donor in good health and CMV-seronegative.

This clone was detected a few times. The chain has TRBV7-2 and TRBJ2-2; 7 bases are shared with TRBD1. Germline CDR1 reads SGHTA; CDR2 reads FQGNSA. This CDR3 has 17 residues. Trimming cost V 5 bases and J 5 bases; bases outside gene matches: 14. CDR3 loop: CASSPHALTGVTGELFF. The DNA for the CDR3 is TGTGCCAGCAGCCCGCACGCCCTAACAGGGGTTACCGGGGAGCTGTTTTTT.

V is TRBV6-1 and J is TRBJ2-1; 12 bases fit TRBD2. This CDR3 region has 15 residues. Germline assignment: CDR1 MNHNS and CDR2 SASEGT. With V trimmed by 6 bases and J by 4 bases, 4 bases remained unmatched. Here the CDR3 DNA reads TGTGCCAGCAGAGTACTAGCGGGGGGATACAATGAGCAGTTCTTC. Protein: CASRVLAGGYNEQFF.

The rearrangement uses TRBV5-1 and TRBJ1-4; 8 bases map to TRBD1. The CDR3 is made up of 17 amino acids. Per germline, CDR1 SGHRS and CDR2 YFSETQ. The J segment lost 5 bases and the V segment lost 4 bases, leaving 13 bases of the junction unmatched. This chain's CDR3 is CASSGQGDSKGNEKLFF. The CDR3 DNA is TGCGCCAGCAGCGGACAGGGCGATTCGAAGGGGAATGAAAAACTGTTTTTT.

This sequence joins TRBV5-4 and TRBJ1-2; a possible D gene is TRBD1 (6 bases). CDR3 length: 16 amino acids. Germline CDR1 SGHNT, CDR2 YYREEE (reference sequence). The V gene lost 2 bases and the J gene lost 4 bases, with 18 bases spanning the gap. This CDR3 is CASSFGQMPLSYGYTF. In DNA, the CDR3 is TGTGCCAGCAGCTTCGGACAGATGCCTCTGTCCTATGGCTACACCTTC. Complete variable domain (other parts from reference TRBV5-4 and TRBJ1-2): ETGVTQSPTHLIKTRGQQVTLRCSSQSGHNTVSWYQQALGQGPQFIFQYYREEENGRGNFPPRFSGLQFPNYSSELNVNALELDDSALYLCASSFGQMPLSYGYTFGSGTRLTVV.

This clone was observed a handful of times. At the DNA level, this CDR3 is encoded by other sequences in the same sample as well. This chain links TRBV6-5 with TRBJ2-7; 7 positions agree with TRBD1. Germline assignment: CDR1 MNHEY and CDR2 SVGAGI. The CDR3 totals 14 residues. The trim removed 6 bases at V and 2 bases at J, leaving 7 bases unmatched. The CDR3 sequence: CASSPGQVTYEQYF. Here the CDR3 DNA reads TGTGCCAGCAGCCCTGGACAGGTCACCTACGAGCAGTACTTC.

The chain uses TRBV7-6 and TRBJ1-2; D is possibly TRBD1 (5 bases). The CDR3 has 15 amino acids. V lost 5 bases to trimming and J lost 3 bases, with 16 bases between them. Germline V gene lookup returns CDR1 SGHVS and CDR2 FNYEAQ. This CDR3 reads CASSPGEGFYYGYTF. The CDR3 coding sequence is TGTGCCAGCAGCCCGGGGGAGGGATTCTACTATGGCTACACCTTC.

The chain couples TRBV5-1 to TRBJ2-1, with a weak D call TRBD1 (6 bases). V lost 4 bases and J 7 bases, leaving 21 bases between the germline ends. In germline, CDR1 is SGHRS, CDR2 YFSETQ. This CDR3 has 16 amino acids. CDR3 DNA: TGCGCCAGCAGCGTACGTCCCCCGGCCACAGGGAATGAGCAGTTCTTC. This encodes CASSVRPPATGNEQFF.

This clone was observed a few times. The rearrangement joins TRBV9 to TRBJ2-7; tentatively, D is TRBD1 (6 bases). This CDR3 contains 17 residues. Germline CDR1 and CDR2: SGDLS and YYNGEE. V was trimmed by 0 bases and J by 7 bases, leaving 23 bases between them. The CDR3 sequence is CASSVGGHRASLREQYF. The CDR3, as DNA: TGTGCCAGCAGCGTAGGGGGCCACAGGGCCTCTCTACGGGAGCAGTACTTC.

The chain combines TRBV5-8 with TRBJ2-7; D uncertain. CDR1 SGHTS and CDR2 YDEGEE come from the germline V gene. The CDR3 has 14 residues. Trimming took off 0 bases at V and 1 base at J, with 8 bases between the two ends. Here the CDR3 reads CASSLAPGSYEQYF. The CDR3 nucleotides are TGTGCCAGCAGCTTGGCGCCGGGTTCCTACGAGCAGTACTTC.

The V gene is TRBV6-1, the J gene TRBJ2-2; 9 bases match TRBD2. The CDR3 sequence is 15 residues long. The germline V gene has CDR1 MNHNS and CDR2 SASEGT. Germline trimming cut 3 bases from V and 3 bases from J; bases unmatched to any gene: 2. CDR3 in amino acids: CASSDLAGYTGELFF. CDR3 nucleotides: TGTGCCAGCAGTGACCTAGCGGGGTACACCGGGGAGCTGTTTTTT.

This clone turned up a few times. The chain combines TRBV19 with TRBJ1-3; D is possibly TRBD1 (6 bases). There are 18 residues in the CDR3. Looked up from germline, CDR1 is LNHDA and CDR2 is SQIVND (reference sequence). V dropped 9 bases and J dropped 1 base, with 25 bases sitting between them. CDR3 region: CASAAGWTAPRSGNTIYF. As DNA, the CDR3 is TGTGCCAGCGCCGCAGGCTGGACAGCCCCCAGATCTGGAAACACCATATATTTT. The complete variable domain, with remaining parts taken from reference TRBV19 and TRBJ1-3, reads DGGITQSPKYLFRKEGQNVTLSCEQNLNHDAMYWYRQDPGQGLRLIYYSQIVNDFQKGDIAEGYSVSREKKESFPLTVTSAQKNPTAFYLCASAAGWTAPRSGNTIYFGEGSWLTVV.

This chain uses TRBV7-6 with TRBJ1-3; D is unclear. The CDR3 contains 16 residues. V lost 4 bases and J 3 bases, leaving 16 bases between the germline ends. Germline loops: CDR1 SGHVS, CDR2 FNYEAQ. The CDR3 DNA reads as TGTGCCAGCAGCTCAGGAGCCGGGGTGGGTGGAAACACCATATATTTT. Translating it yields CASSSGAGVGGNTIYF. Full variable domain (rest looked up from reference TRBV7-6 and TRBJ1-3): GAGVSQSPRYKVTKRGQDVALRCDPISGHVSLYWYRQALGQGPEFLTYFNYEAQQDKSGLPNDRFSAERPEGSISTLTIQRTEQRDSAMYRCASSSGAGVGGNTIYFGEGSWLTVV.

This CDR3 is CASSLGPPGYTF. For the CDR3, the DNA is TGCGCCAGCAGCTTGGGGCCCCCGGGCTACACCTTC. The genes are TRBV5-1 and TRBJ1-2; no firm D call. The CDR3 contains 12 residues. Trimming took off 0 bases at V and 8 bases at J, with 8 bases between the two ends. Germline V lookup: CDR1 SGHRS, CDR2 YFSETQ.

This clone was found a few times. One junction end does not reproduce the germline sequence, and a read error may be involved. The chain combines TRBV11-3 with TRBJ2-3, with 10 bases lining up with TRBD1. The CDR3 sequence is 13 residues long. The germline V gene has CDR1 SGHNT and CDR2 YENEEA. CDR3 amino acids: CASSLGDRGLVDF. Written as DNA, the CDR3 is TGTGCCAGCAGCTTAGGGGACAGGGGATTGGTGGATTTT.

The CDR3 sequence: CASSFRGAWTGELFF. In DNA, the CDR3 is TGTGCCAGCAGCTTCCGGGGGGCGTGGACCGGGGAGCTGTTTTTT. The chain recombines TRBV7-9 with TRBJ2-2; tentatively, D is TRBD2 (7 bases). V shed 3 bases and J shed 5 bases, with 13 bases lying between them. The CDR3 has 15 amino acids. Germline V gene data show CDR1 as SEHNR and CDR2 as FQNEAQ (reference sequence).

The chain links TRBV6-4 to TRBJ1-2; 8 bases align to TRBD1. The CDR3 consists of 12 residues. V shed 5 bases and J 7 bases; nucleotides not matched to a gene: 3. Germline V gives CDR1 MRHNA, CDR2 SNTAGT. For the CDR3, the DNA is TGTGCCAGCAGTACCGGACAGGGTGGCTACACCTTC. Protein product: CASSTGQGGYTF.

This chain links TRBV4-2 with TRBJ2-4; 8 nucleotides align to TRBD2. The CDR3 spans 15 residues. V lost 3 bases to trimming and J lost 3 bases; unmatched junction nucleotides: 4. Germline V gene sequence: CDR1 LGHNA, CDR2 YNFKEQ. CDR3 DNA: TGTGCCAGCAGCCAGGAAACTAGCGGCAAAAACATTCAGTACTTC. This sequence encodes CASSQETSGKNIQYF.